Presented here are 16 T cell receptor beta chains from one specimen sequenced in a study of T cells in Graves' hyperthyroidism and ophthalmopathy. Template material for amplifying TCR beta CDR3 regions consisted of RNA transcripts. The study used the HTBI primer set for a first-round RT-PCR of the TCR CDR3. TCRdb used MiXCR to reprocess the multiplex PCR reads, holding one entry per CDR3 protein. The profile shows approximately 710,000 distinct CDR3 sequences, 15% to 20% of them singletons. The source material was blood. The source of these receptors is a man aged 50 or older with Graves' hyperthyroidism.

V is TRBV15 and J is TRBJ2-1; D may be TRBD1 (6 bases). CDR1 LNHNV and CDR2 YYDKDF come from the germline V gene (reference sequence). Trimming stripped 5 bases from V and 3 bases from J, with 14 bases between. The CDR3 is made up of 15 amino acids. The CDR3 nucleotides are TGTGCCACCAGCTCTCGAGGGGGTTACTACAATGAGCAGTTCTTC. Translating it yields CATSSRGGYYNEQFF.

This clonotype was seen more than once but under ten times. The CDR3 coding sequence is TGTGCCAGCAGTTTTTTGTCAGGGAAGGTTGTATTTCGGAACACTGAAGCTTTCTTT. It specifies CASSFLSGKVVFRNTEAFF. The chain has TRBV6-9 and TRBJ1-1; tentatively, D is TRBD1 (5 bases). V was pared by 4 bases and J by 1 base, with 25 bases between. This CDR3 comprises 19 residues. The V gene's germline CDR1 is MNHGY and CDR2 SVAAGI.

V gene TRBV19 combines with J gene TRBJ2-2; no firm D call. Trimming removed 5 bases at V and 1 base at J, with 11 bases between. The length of the CDR3 is 15 residues. Germline V lookup: CDR1 LNHDA, CDR2 SQIVND (reference sequence). The DNA of the CDR3 is TGTGCCAGTAGTCCCAGGACCGAGAACACCGGGGAGCTGTTTTTT. The encoded protein is CASSPRTENTGELFF.

V is TRBV7-9 and J is TRBJ2-7; D perhaps matches TRBD1 (6 bases). V lost 5 bases and J lost 2, with 10 bases in between. The CDR3 consists of 13 residues. The germline gives CDR1 SEHNR, CDR2 FQNEAQ (reference sequence). This CDR3 is CASSRDTTYEQYF. CDR3 nucleotides: TGTGCCAGCAGCCGGGACACTACCTACGAGCAGTACTTC.

This clonotype came up many times. V is TRBV18 and J is TRBJ2-5, with D uncertain. The CDR3 length is 14 residues. V lost 2 bases and J lost 2, with 9 bases in between. Germline CDR1 reads KGHSH; CDR2 reads LQKENI. The CDR3 bases are TGTGCCAGCTCACCAAGTCTCAGTCAAGAGACCCAGTACTTC. This translates into CASSPSLSQETQYF.

The chain carries TRBV29-1 and TRBJ2-5, with a weak D call TRBD1 (5 bases). Germline lookup yields CDR1 SQVTM and CDR2 ANQGSEA. Trimming took off 6 bases at V and 0 bases at J, with 14 bases between the two ends. CDR3 length equals 14 residues. Here the CDR3 reads CSVAKRQNQETQYF. Written as DNA, the CDR3 is TGCAGCGTCGCGAAACGACAGAACCAAGAGACCCAGTACTTC. The full variable domain, rest sourced from reference TRBV29-1 and TRBJ2-5, is SAVISQKPSRDICQRGTSLTIQCQVDSQVTMMFWYRQQPGQSLTLIATANQGSEATYESGFVIDKFPISRPNLTFSTLTVSNMSPEDSSIYLCSVAKRQNQETQYFGPGTRLLVL.

This clonotype was counted a few times. The chain has TRBV9 and TRBJ1-4; 7 bases line up with TRBD1. V lost 4 bases and J lost 7; bases outside the gene matches: 10. Germline CDR1 is SGDLS and CDR2 is YYNGEE. This CDR3 is 15 amino acids long. The DNA for the CDR3 is TGTGCCAGCAGCTTGAGTGGGACAGACGGTGAAAAACTGTTTTTT. It codes for CASSLSGTDGEKLFF.

This clonotype was detected many times. The chain is built from TRBV30 and TRBJ1-2, with no clear D. Trimming took 1 base from V and 4 from J, leaving 13 bases between them. This CDR3 region has 14 residues. Germline V gene lookup returns CDR1 GTSNPN and CDR2 SVGIG (reference sequence). The CDR3 DNA follows: TGTGCCTGGAGTGCCCGAGTGAACCCCTATGGCTACACCTTC. It translates to CAWSARVNPYGYTF. The complete variable domain, with remaining parts taken from reference TRBV30 and TRBJ1-2, reads SQTIHQWPATLVQPVGSPLSLECTVEGTSNPNLYWYRQAAGRGLQLLFYSVGIGQISSEVPQNLSASRPQDRQFILSSKKLLLSDSGFYLCAWSARVNPYGYTFGSGTRLTVV.

This clonotype was counted ten times or more. The chain combines TRBV6-1 with TRBJ1-4, with 7 bases fitting TRBD1. The V gene end was trimmed by 4 bases and the J gene end by 5 bases; junction bases not matched to a gene: 7. The CDR3 runs to 15 residues. Germline loops: CDR1 MNHNS, CDR2 SASEGT. CDR3 in amino acids: CASSGYRGLNEKLFF. The CDR3, as DNA: TGTGCCAGCAGTGGCTACAGGGGTCTAAATGAAAAACTGTTTTTT.

The V and J genes are TRBV28 and TRBJ2-5, with TRBD1 identical over 8 bases. With V trimmed by 8 bases and J by 5 bases, 10 bases remained unmatched. Germline V lookup: CDR1 MDHEN, CDR2 SYDVKM. This CDR3 spans 14 amino acids. The CDR3 DNA is TGTGCCAGCGGGGCTTGGACAGGGCGGGAGACCCAGTACTTC. Residues: CASGAWTGRETQYF.

This clonotype occurred many times. V gene TRBV19 combines with J gene TRBJ2-7; 13 bases line up with TRBD2. Germline V gene data show CDR1 as LNHDA and CDR2 as SQIVND (reference sequence). J gave up 2 bases and V 8 bases, and 9 bases lay outside the gene matches. The CDR3 spans 16 residues. The CDR3 region is CASPTPGLAGAYEQYF. The CDR3 DNA reads as TGTGCCAGTCCGACCCCCGGACTAGCGGGGGCCTACGAGCAGTACTTC.

This clonotype was found a few times. A much larger clonotype is one base distant, so this may be a read error. The CDR3 DNA follows: TGTGCCAGCAGTCAACTAGCGGAGGCGAGCACAGATACGCAGCATTTT. It encodes CASSQLAEASTDTQHF. The chain employs TRBV6-1 and TRBJ2-3; D is undetermined. The J call may be wrong; the DNA end is better matched by TRBJ1-5. The CDR3 has 16 residues. The germline gives CDR1 MNHNS, CDR2 SASEGT.

This clonotype was counted many times. CDR3 protein: CASTRTSFLYYGYTF. The CDR3 nucleotides are TGTGCCAGCACCAGGACCTCATTCCTATACTATGGCTACACCTTC. The chain joins TRBV12-3 or TRBV12-4 to TRBJ1-2; no firm D call. CDR3 length equals 15 residues. Trimming took off 7 bases at V and 3 bases at J, with 18 bases between the two ends.

This clonotype was seen a few times. The chain has TRBV5-1 and TRBJ2-2; tentative D call: TRBD2 (6 bases). The germline V and J ends were trimmed by 4 bases and 4 bases, with 14 bases remaining between them. This CDR3 has 15 residues. The germline V gene has CDR1 SGHRS and CDR2 YFSETQ. CDR3 bases: TGCGCCAGCAGCCAAGGGGCGGGGATCACCGGGGAGCTGTTTTTT. Translation: CASSQGAGITGELFF. The complete variable domain, with remaining parts taken from reference TRBV5-1 and TRBJ2-2, reads KAGVTQTPRYLIKTRGQQVTLSCSPISGHRSVSWYQQTPGQGLQFLFEYFSETQRNKGNFPGRFSGRQFSNSRSEMNVSTLELGDSALYLCASSQGAGITGELFFGEGSRLTVL.

This clonotype showed up many times. The J gene is TRBJ2-5, the V gene TRBV11-2; maybe TRBD2 (6 bases). V was shortened by 2 bases and J by 4 bases, with 11 bases between the two germline ends. The CDR3 totals 14 residues. Germline CDR1 SGHAT, CDR2 FQNNGV. CDR3 nucleotide sequence: TGTGCCAGCAGCTTAAAGGGAGGAGGAGAGACCCAGTACTTC. Protein: CASSLKGGGETQYF.

The rearrangement links TRBV4-2 to TRBJ1-6; no clear D gene. This CDR3 contains 16 residues. Germline V gene data show CDR1 as LGHNA and CDR2 as YNFKEQ. Trimming pared 1 base from V and 5 bases from J, leaving 12 bases between. CDR3 residues: CASSQAERKNNSPLHF. In DNA form, the CDR3 reads TGTGCCAGCAGCCAAGCCGAACGGAAAAATAATTCACCCCTCCACTTT.